One sample yielded the 23 T cell receptor beta chains listed below, sequenced in a study of T-cell memory formation after mild COVID-19. TCRdb called the 5' RACE reads again in MiXCR, with one record for every CDR3 protein. This repertoire shows hundreds of thousands of distinct CDR3 sequences, 23% found once; its top ten account for about an eighth. The source material was PBMCs or a T cell subset sorted from them (not recorded which). Every receptor here comes from an adult woman who had mild COVID-19 (a few samples of this study predate the infection). Cell type and time point are not known.

This clonotype has only one observation. The V and J genes are TRBV4-1 and TRBJ2-7; no clear D gene. Trimming pared 0 bases from V and 0 bases from J, leaving 6 bases between. The CDR3 runs 14 residues. CDR1 MGHRA and CDR2 YSYEKL come from the germline V gene. The CDR3 protein is CASSQEGNSYEQYF. The CDR3, as DNA: TGCGCCAGCAGCCAAGAGGGCAACTCCTACGAGCAGTACTTC.

This chain uses TRBV19 with TRBJ2-6; D ambiguous. The CDR3 runs 14 residues. CDR1 and CDR2 (germline): LNHDA, SQIVND (reference sequence). Trimming cost V 8 bases and J 2 bases, with 10 bases left between them. The CDR3 sequence is CASSWVTGANVLTF. The CDR3, as DNA: TGTGCCAGTTCCTGGGTAACTGGGGCCAACGTCCTGACTTTC.

This clonotype turned up a few times. The chain links TRBV12-3 or TRBV12-4 to TRBJ2-3; 9 positions agree with TRBD1. The ends lost 1 base at V and 1 base at J; junction bases unmatched: 3. This CDR3 has 16 amino acids. CDR3 region: CASSLDTGGGTDTQYF. The CDR3 coding sequence is TGTGCCAGCAGTTTAGATACAGGGGGCGGCACAGATACGCAGTATTTT.

This rearrangement joins TRBV5-1 to TRBJ2-2, with 8 bases fitting TRBD2. The length of the CDR3 is 15 residues. V was pared by 1 base and J by 4 bases, with 3 bases of the junction left unmatched. Germline V gene lookup returns CDR1 SGHRS and CDR2 YFSETQ. The CDR3 reads CASSLSSGSTGELFF. CDR3 nucleotide sequence: TGCGCCAGCAGCTTGTCCAGCGGGAGCACCGGGGAGCTGTTTTTT.

The table lists this clonotype with many counts. This chain connects TRBV3-1 to TRBJ1-2, with unresolved D. The CDR3 extends over 17 amino acids. The V gene lost 1 base and the J gene lost 0 bases, with 15 bases spanning the gap. Germline V gene data show CDR1 as LGHDT and CDR2 as YNNKEL (reference sequence). DNA for the CDR3: TGTGCCAGCAGCCAAGGGGTCAGAAGGCCCGCTAACTATGGCTACACCTTC. Protein: CASSQGVRRPANYGYTF.

This clonotype was seen a few times. The rearrangement uses TRBV25-1 and TRBJ2-7; possible D gene TRBD1, 6 bases. Germline V lookup: CDR1 MGHDK, CDR2 SYGVNS. Trimming removed 6 bases at V and 0 bases at J, with 9 bases between. The CDR3 covers 13 residues. This chain's CDR3 is CASRGAGSYEQYF. DNA of the CDR3: TGTGCCAGCAGGGGGGCCGGCTCCTACGAGCAGTACTTC.

V gene TRBV7-2 combines with J gene TRBJ1-1; D uncertain. The V and J ends lost 2 bases and 0 bases respectively, with 7 bases between them. Germline V CDR1 and CDR2: SGHTA, FQGNSA. The length of the CDR3 is 14 residues. The CDR3 DNA follows: TGTGCCAGCAGCTTACAGGAGATGAACACTGAAGCTTTCTTT. It codes for CASSLQEMNTEAFF.

The table lists this clonotype with a few counts. The CDR3 protein is CAITGELNTGELFF. In DNA form, the CDR3 reads TGTGCCATCACAGGGGAATTGAACACCGGGGAGCTGTTTTTT. The chain joins TRBV10-3 to TRBJ2-2, with TRBD1 as a possible D gene (6 bases). Per germline, CDR1 ENHRY and CDR2 SYGVKD. The CDR3 consists of 14 residues. V was trimmed by 7 bases and J by 1 base, leaving 10 bases between them.

The chain recombines TRBV5-5 with TRBJ1-2; the match to TRBD1 covers 8 bases. This CDR3 is 14 amino acids long. CDR1 and CDR2 from the germline V gene are SGHKS and YYEKEE (reference sequence). With V trimmed by 2 bases and J by 3 bases, 3 bases remained unmatched. Here the CDR3 reads CASSLTGGHYGYTF. In nucleotides, the CDR3 is TGTGCCAGCAGCTTAACAGGGGGGCACTATGGCTACACCTTC.

The chain links TRBV28 to TRBJ1-5, with a possible D match to TRBD1 (5 bases). The CDR3 extends over 11 amino acids. Germline assignment: CDR1 MDHEN and CDR2 SYDVKM. Deletions cut 6 bases from V and 7 bases from J, with 7 bases between. This CDR3 reads CASSQGQPQHF. The CDR3 nucleotides are TGTGCCAGCAGCCAGGGCCAGCCCCAGCATTTT.

This clonotype has ten or more counts. The J gene is TRBJ1-3, the V gene TRBV29-1; D is ambiguous. This CDR3 has 13 amino acids. The germline V gene has CDR1 SQVTM and CDR2 ANQGSEA. V was shortened by 7 bases and J by 4 bases, with 14 bases between the two germline ends. The CDR3: CSGLDPGGNTIYF. The CDR3 nucleotides are TGCAGCGGACTCGACCCGGGGGGAAACACCATATATTTT.

The genes are TRBV14 and TRBJ2-3, with D maybe TRBD2 (5 bases). This CDR3 has 15 residues. Trimming removed 1 base from V and 0 bases from J, with 8 bases in between. Looked up from germline, CDR1 is SGHDN and CDR2 is FVKESK. The CDR3 bases are TGTGCCAGCAGCCAAGCCGCGGGCAGCACAGATACGCAGTATTTT. Its protein is CASSQAAGSTDTQYF.

There are a few counts of this clonotype. The rearrangement links TRBV11-2 to TRBJ2-1; the match to TRBD2 covers 9 bases. The CDR3 is made up of 14 amino acids. Germline lookup yields CDR1 SGHAT and CDR2 FQNNGV. Trimming took 7 bases from V and 6 from J; bases not matched to a gene: 7. CDR3 sequence (DNA): TGTGCCAGCAAGGCTAGCGGGGTAGGCAATGAGCAGTTCTTC. It is translated as CASKASGVGNEQFF.

The V call is TRBV2, the J call TRBJ1-1; D not certain. CDR1 SNHLY and CDR2 FYNNEI come from the germline V gene. The CDR3 is made up of 14 amino acids. With 1 base removed from V and 2 bases from J, the gap between germline ends came to 8 bases. The CDR3 here is CASSEGGPNTEAFF. CDR3 sequence (DNA): TGTGCCAGCAGTGAAGGAGGCCCCAACACTGAAGCTTTCTTT.

CDR3 DNA: TGTGCCAGCACTATGCGGGGCACAGATACGCAGTATTTT. It codes for CASTMRGTDTQYF. The chain couples TRBV6-1 to TRBJ2-3; weak D call: TRBD2 (5 bases). In germline, CDR1 is MNHNS, CDR2 SASEGT. V was shortened by 7 bases and J by 1 base, with 9 bases between the two germline ends. The CDR3 sequence is 13 residues long.

The V and J genes are TRBV6-5 and TRBJ2-7, with TRBD1 identical over 8 bases. The germline V gene has CDR1 MNHEY and CDR2 SVGAGI. The CDR3 totals 14 residues. The V and J ends lost 0 bases and 5 bases, in that order; junction bases with no gene match: 3. CDR3 protein: CASSYSGQGNEQYF. The CDR3 nucleotides are TGTGCCAGCAGTTACTCCGGACAGGGTAACGAGCAGTACTTC.

Many counts were recorded for this clonotype. This chain joins TRBV20-1 and TRBJ2-5; 11 bases are shared with TRBD2. This CDR3 has 15 amino acids. CDR1 is DFQATT and CDR2 is SNEGSKA in the germline V gene (reference sequence). V shed 2 bases, J shed 4 bases, and the junction held 6 bases outside the gene matches. The CDR3 reads CSARTRLAGRETQYF. The CDR3 bases are TGCAGTGCTAGAACCCGACTAGCGGGACGAGAGACCCAGTACTTC.

This sequence joins TRBV6-1 and TRBJ2-3; 7 bases are shared with TRBD1. Per the germline V gene, CDR1 is MNHNS and CDR2 is SASEGT. The CDR3 covers 15 residues. The ends lost 6 bases at V and 1 base at J; junction bases unmatched: 7. The CDR3 DNA reads TGTGCCAGCAGGCGACAGGGAATAGGCACAGATACGCAGTATTTT. Translation gives CASRRQGIGTDTQYF.

V and J are TRBV6-5 and TRBJ2-5, with 11 bases matching TRBD1. The CDR3 is 16 amino acids. The V and J ends lost 3 bases and 4 bases, in that order; junction bases with no gene match: 7. From germline, CDR1 is MNHEY and CDR2 SVGAGI. The CDR3 coding sequence is TGTGCCAGCAGTTATACCGGGACAGGGGGGGGAGAGACCCAGTACTTC. Translation: CASSYTGTGGGETQYF.

The chain carries TRBV9 and TRBJ2-5, with 8 bases that match TRBD1. The V gene's germline CDR1 is SGDLS and CDR2 YYNGEE. With V trimmed by 0 bases and J by 2 bases, 3 bases remained unmatched. The CDR3 runs 15 residues. The CDR3 DNA reads as TGTGCCAGCAGCGTAGGGACAGGGAAACAAGAGACCCAGTACTTC. Its translation: CASSVGTGKQETQYF. The full variable domain, rest sourced from reference TRBV9 and TRBJ2-5, is DSGVTQTPKHLITATGQRVTLRCSPRSGDLSVYWYQQSLDQGLQFLIQYYNGEERAKGNILERFSAQQFPDLHSELNLSSLELGDSALYFCASSVGTGKQETQYFGPGTRLLVL.

This chain links TRBV28 with TRBJ2-1; tentative D call: TRBD2 (6 bases). This CDR3 has 15 residues. The germline V and J ends were trimmed by 7 bases and 8 bases, with 21 bases remaining between them. From germline, CDR1 is MDHEN and CDR2 SYDVKM. In nucleotides, the CDR3 is TGTGCCAGCACATTTAATCCTACTAGCAACGATGAGCAGTTCTTC. Its translation: CASTFNPTSNDEQFF. Using reference TRBV28 and TRBJ2-1 for the parts outside the CDR3, the full variable domain is DVKVTQSSRYLVKRTGEKVFLECVQDMDHENMFWYRQDPGLGLRLIYFSYDVKMKEKGDIPEGYSVSREKKERFSLILESASTNQTSMYLCASTFNPTSNDEQFFGPGTRLTVL.

This clonotype turned up a few times. V gene TRBV5-1 combines with J gene TRBJ2-2, with D maybe TRBD1 (6 bases). The CDR3 runs to 16 residues. In germline, CDR1 is SGHRS, CDR2 YFSETQ. Trimming stripped 4 bases from V and 2 bases from J, with 15 bases between. Here the CDR3 reads CASSIAGTLNTGELFF. DNA of the CDR3: TGCGCCAGCAGCATAGCCGGGACACTTAACACCGGGGAGCTGTTTTTT.

This chain uses TRBV5-4 with TRBJ1-1; D is ambiguous. This CDR3 has 14 amino acids. Germline V gene lookup returns CDR1 SGHNT and CDR2 YYREEE (reference sequence). V lost 0 bases, J lost 6 bases, and 12 bases lay in between. The CDR3 sequence: CASSLDVGRSEAFF. The CDR3 region has the DNA TGTGCCAGCAGCTTGGATGTAGGGAGGTCTGAAGCTTTCTTT.